The rows below give T cell receptor beta chains drawn from one sample of a study of metastatic and nonmetastatic thyroid tumors. TCRdb re-called clones from the PCR reads using MiXCR. The sample includes approximately 84,000 clones, just under 15% of them seen just once. Sequenced input: blood. These receptor sequences come from a female donor with papillary thyroid cancer or a benign thyroid nodule (not recorded which). Some clones in this sample may be carry-over from other donors' samples. Both conserved end residues are part of each CDR3. The D gene is left open where the match is weak. Clone size appears in some rows only: once, few, many, or a class for an expanded clone.

>NA|many|TRBV6-1|TRBJ1-5
TGTGCCAGCAGTGACCCCCCAGGAGCGAATCAGCCCCAGCATTTT
CASSDPPGANQPQHF
>TRBD1|many|TRBV7-6|TRBJ2-7
TGTGCCAGCAGCGTGGACAGGGAATCCTACGAGCAGTACTTC
CASSVDRESYEQYF
>NA|few|TRBV14|TRBJ2-7
TGTGCCAGCAGCCAAGAGGGTCGGGGACGCTCCTACGAGCAGTACTTC
CASSQEGRGRSYEQYF
>NA|NA|TRBV9|TRBJ1-4
TGTGCCAGCAGCGTAGGGGCCGTAAGGACTAATGAAAAACTGTTTTTT
CASSVGAVRTNEKLFF
>NA|many|TRBV11-2|TRBJ1-4
TGTGCCAGCAGCTCCGCCATGGAGGGGGAAACTAATGAAAAACTGTTTTTT
CASSSAMEGETNEKLFF
>TRBD2|NA|TRBV7-2|TRBJ2-5
TGTGCCAGCAGCTTAGTGGGGGGACTAGCGGGGGAGACCCAGTACTTC
CASSLVGGLAGETQYF
>NA|few|TRBV5-6|TRBJ2-5
TGTGCCAGCAGTTCGGGGCAGGGGCTACTTCAAGAGACCCAGTACTTC
CASSSGQGLLQETQYF
>NA|many|TRBV9|TRBJ2-2
TGTGCCAGCAGCGTCTCCTCGGGCACCGGGGAGCTGTTTTTT
CASSVSSGTGELFF
>NA|NA|TRBV27|TRBJ1-1
TGTGCCAGCAGGGGAACAGGCGGCGGGATGAACACTGAAGCTTTCTTT
CASRGTGGGMNTEAFF
>NA|many|TRBV5-6|TRBJ2-7
TGTGCCAGCAGCTTGGATCCCAGAGGGTACGAGCAGTACTTC
CASSLDPRGYEQYF
>NA|many|TRBV19|TRBJ2-1
TGTGCCAGTAGCCAACTAATGATCGGCTTTTACAATGAGCAGTTCTTC
CASSQLMIGFYNEQFF
>TRBD2|many|TRBV20-1|TRBJ2-5
TGCAGTGCTGGACGAACGCTAGCGGGGGGGGAGACCCAGTACTTC
CSAGRTLAGGETQYF
>NA|many|TRBV19|TRBJ2-2
TGTGCCAGTAGGATGGACGGGTCAACCGGGGAGCTGTTTTTT
CASRMDGSTGELFF
>NA|NA|TRBV30|TRBJ2-5
TGTGCCTGGATGGGTCAAGAGACCCAGTACTTC
CAWMGQETQYF
>TRBD1|many|TRBV15|TRBJ1-3
TGTGCCACCCTGGGACAGCCCAACACCATATATTTT
CATLGQPNTIYF
>NA|many|TRBV11-2|TRBJ2-2
TGTGCCAGCAGCTTAGGGGCTCAGGGGTACCGGACAGACGGGGAGCTGTTTTTT
CASSLGAQGYRTDGELFF
>NA|few|TRBV2|TRBJ1-2
TGTGCCAGCAGTGAAGGGCGGGGCTATGGCTACACCTTC
CASSEGRGYGYTF
>NA|few|TRBV2|TRBJ1-2
TGTGCCAGCAGGGACAGTGCTTCTAACTATGGCTACACCTTC
CASRDSASNYGYTF
>TRBD1|NA|TRBV29-1|TRBJ2-3
TGCAGCGTCCGACCGGGACAGGGGCCAGAGGCAGATACGCAGTATTTT
CSVRPGQGPEADTQYF
>TRBD1|many|TRBV2|TRBJ1-2
TGTGCCAGCAGCAGGGGGACCTATGGCTACACCTTC
CASSRGTYGYTF
>NA|many|TRBV9|TRBJ2-1
TGTGCCAGCAGCGTACGAACTTCCGACAATGAGCAGTTCTTC
CASSVRTSDNEQFF
>NA|NA|TRBV5-1|TRBJ2-3
TGCGCCAGCAGCCCGGGCGGGGTACCAGATACGCAGTATTTT
CASSPGGVPDTQYF
>NA|many|TRBV7-9|TRBJ1-4
TGTGCCAGCAGCTTGCGACGGGAGGAAAAACTGTTTTTT
CASSLRREEKLFF
>TRBD1|many|TRBV27|TRBJ2-3
TGTGCCAGCAGCCTGGGACAGGGGATGCATACGCAGTATTTT
CASSLGQGMHTQYF
>NA|NA|TRBV28|TRBJ1-2
TGTGCCAGCAGTTTAAAAAACTATGGCTACACCTTC
CASSLKNYGYTF
>NA|NA|TRBV7-2|TRBJ1-5
TGTGCCAGCAGCGTTGACAGAAACAATCAGCCCCAGCATTTT
CASSVDRNNQPQHF
>NA|many|TRBV4-1|TRBJ2-7
TGCGCCAGCAGCCAATCGTCCAGGGCCGGACCCTACGAGCAGTACTTC
CASSQSSRAGPYEQYF
>NA|few|TRBV15|TRBJ2-7
TGTGCCACCAGCATAGGTGGTCGTCAGGGGTCGTGTCAGTACTTC
CATSIGGRQGSCQYF
>TRBD1|many|TRBV30|TRBJ1-1
TGTGCCTCGTTACAGGGGGCGCTTAACACTGAAGCTTTCTTT
CASLQGALNTEAFF
>NA|many|TRBV19|TRBJ1-2
TGTGCCAGTAGAGCGAGCCTAAGCTATGGCTACACCTTC
CASRASLSYGYTF
>NA|many|TRBV12-3/TRBV12-4|TRBJ1-5
TGTGCCAGCAGTTTGGGGGGAAGCAATCAGCCCCAGCATTTT
CASSLGGSNQPQHF
>NA|NA|TRBV5-4|TRBJ2-1
TGTGCCAGCAGCTCCCAGGGGGCGGGGGGGTGCAATGAGCAGTTCTTC
CASSSQGAGGCNEQFF
>TRBD2|NA|TRBV7-2|TRBJ2-7
TGTGCCAGCAGCACCCGAGCGGGGGGACCATACGAGCAGTACTTC
CASSTRAGGPYEQYF
>NA|many|TRBV27|TRBJ2-3
TGTGCCAGCAGTTTAAGGGGATTGCGAGATACGCAGTATTTT
CASSLRGLRDTQYF
>TRBD2|many|TRBV6-2/TRBV6-3|TRBJ2-1
TGTGCCAGTTCCACGGGGGGTTTATCGAATGAGCAGTTCTTC
CASSTGGLSNEQFF
>TRBD2|NA|TRBV7-9|TRBJ2-5
TGTGCCAGCATCTCTCCTAGCGGGCTTCCAGAGACCCATTACTTC
CASISPSGLPETHYF
>TRBD2|NA|TRBV12-3/TRBV12-4|TRBJ2-1
TGTGCCAGCAGGGGGACTAGCGGAGGTGAGCAGTTCTTC
CASRGTSGGEQFF
>NA|NA|TRBV24-1|TRBJ1-5
TGTGCCACCAGTGCCCGAGGGGAGGTGGGGTTTAGCAATCAGCCCCTGCATTTT
CATSARGEVGFSNQPLHF
>NA|many|TRBV12-3/TRBV12-4|TRBJ2-2
TGTGCCAGCAGTTGGACAGCGAACACCGGGGAGCTGTTTTTT
CASSWTANTGELFF
>TRBD1|many|TRBV12-3/TRBV12-4|TRBJ2-1
TGTGCCAGCACTCTCAACACCGGGACAGCGAGCTCCTACAATGAGCAGTTCTTC
CASTLNTGTASSYNEQFF
>NA|many|TRBV3-1|TRBJ2-7
TGTGCCAGCAGCCAACTGGGAAGTTACGAGCAGTACTTC
CASSQLGSYEQYF
>TRBD1|many|TRBV7-3|TRBJ1-6
TGTGCCAGCGGGACAGCTCAAAATTCACCCCTCCACTTT
CASGTAQNSPLHF
>NA|NA|TRBV7-3|TRBJ1-2
TGTGCCATCTCCACGGGGCCGTACTATGGCTACACCTTC
CAISTGPYYGYTF
>NA|many|TRBV27|TRBJ2-1
TGTGCCAGCAAAAATGAGCAGTTCTTC
CASKNEQFF
>NA|NA|TRBV20-1|TRBJ2-5
TGCAGTGCTCCACGAATGACCCAAGAGACCCAGTACTTC
CSAPRMTQETQYF
>TRBD2|many|TRBV10-1|TRBJ2-1
TGCGCCAGCAGCCCCGGGACTAGCGGTCACAATGAGCAGTTCTTC
CASSPGTSGHNEQFF
>NA|few|TRBV30|TRBJ2-5
TGTGCCTGGACCCCCCGGTTGGAGACCCAGTACTTC
CAWTPRLETQYF
>TRBD2|many|TRBV28|TRBJ2-7
TGTGCCAGCAGCCTAAGCGGGGCCCCCTACGAGCAGTACTTC
CASSLSGAPYEQYF
>TRBD2|NA|TRBV5-1|TRBJ2-7
TGCGCCAGCAGCCCGACTAGCGGGAGGCTCGAGCAGTACTTC
CASSPTSGRLEQYF